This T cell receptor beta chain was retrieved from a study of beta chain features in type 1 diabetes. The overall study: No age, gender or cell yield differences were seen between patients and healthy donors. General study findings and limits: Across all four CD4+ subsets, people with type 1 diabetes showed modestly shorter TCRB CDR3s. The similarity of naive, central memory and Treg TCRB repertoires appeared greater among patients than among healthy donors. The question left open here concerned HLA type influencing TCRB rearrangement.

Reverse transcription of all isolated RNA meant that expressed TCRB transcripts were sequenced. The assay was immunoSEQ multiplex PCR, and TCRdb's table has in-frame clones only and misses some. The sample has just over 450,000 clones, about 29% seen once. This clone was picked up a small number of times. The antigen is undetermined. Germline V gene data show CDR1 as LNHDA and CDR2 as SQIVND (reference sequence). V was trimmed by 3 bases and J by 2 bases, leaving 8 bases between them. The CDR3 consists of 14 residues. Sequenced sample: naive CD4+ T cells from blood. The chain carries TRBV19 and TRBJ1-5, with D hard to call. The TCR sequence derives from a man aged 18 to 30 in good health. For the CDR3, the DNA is TGTGCCAGTAGTATCTCCTGGGGCAATCAGCCCCAGCATTTT. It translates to CASSISWGNQPQHF.